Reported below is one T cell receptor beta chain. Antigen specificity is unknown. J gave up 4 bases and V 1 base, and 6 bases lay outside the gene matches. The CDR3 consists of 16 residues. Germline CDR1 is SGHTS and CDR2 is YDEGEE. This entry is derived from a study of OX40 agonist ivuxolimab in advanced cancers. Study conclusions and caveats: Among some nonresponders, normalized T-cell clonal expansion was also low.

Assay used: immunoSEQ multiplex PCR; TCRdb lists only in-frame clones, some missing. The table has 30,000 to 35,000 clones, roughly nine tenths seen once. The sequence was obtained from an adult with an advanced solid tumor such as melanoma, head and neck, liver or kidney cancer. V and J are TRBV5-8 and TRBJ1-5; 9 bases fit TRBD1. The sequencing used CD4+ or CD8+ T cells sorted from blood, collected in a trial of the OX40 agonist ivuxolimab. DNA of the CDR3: TGTGCCAGCAGCTTGCTCCGGACAGGGGCGAATCAGCCCCAGCATTTT. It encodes CASSLLRTGANQPQHF.